Listed here is a single T cell receptor beta chain. Its specificity is not known. TCRdb redid the calling of the RT-PCR reads with MiXCR, one entry per CDR3 protein. The repertoire holds almost 600,000 distinct CDR3 sequences, with 14% as singletons. The data are from a study of response to subunit inactivated influenza vaccine. J lost 5 bases, V lost 3 bases, and 3 bases had no gene match. Germline loops: CDR1 LGHNA, CDR2 YSLEER. The CDR3 spans 15 residues. Study findings and constraints: Each seasonal influenza vaccination, the authors suggested, recruits few new T cells.

The specimen was PBMCs from blood, collected 11 to 12 days after vaccination. This receptor was taken from a man over 45 who received an inactivated influenza vaccine. The rearrangement uses TRBV4-3 and TRBJ1-4, with TRBD1 matching over 10 bases. The CDR3 DNA reads as TGCGCCAGCAGCCAGAGGGACAGGGGAAATGAAAAACTGTTTTTT. It yields the protein CASSQRDRGNEKLFF.